One sample yielded the 11 T cell receptor beta chains listed below, sequenced in a study of control samples from healthy donors and cancer patients. Here immunoSEQ multiplex PCR was the method, and the copy in TCRdb shows in-frame clones only, minus some. The sample totals roughly 200,000 clones. Sequencing input: blood. The receptors come from a woman in her thirties in good health.

This rearrangement joins TRBV12-3 or TRBV12-4 to TRBJ2-1; weak D call: TRBD1 (5 bases). The CDR3 extends over 13 amino acids. V was clipped by 3 bases and J by 2 bases, with 5 bases between them. CDR3 protein: CASSLGPYNEQFF. Written as DNA, the CDR3 is TGTGCCAGCAGTTTGGGGCCCTACAATGAGCAGTTCTTC.

This chain uses TRBV4-1 with TRBJ1-2; TRBD1 aligns across 7 bases. Germline lookup yields CDR1 MGHRA and CDR2 YSYEKL. J lost 5 bases, V lost 0 bases, and 12 bases had no gene match. The CDR3 loop spans 17 amino acids. DNA for the CDR3: TGCGCCAGCAGCCAAGATATAACGCGGGACAGAGTGTATGGCTACACCTTC. Translation gives CASSQDITRDRVYGYTF.

The chain employs TRBV5-1 and TRBJ2-3; D perhaps matches TRBD1 (5 bases). V shed 5 bases and J shed 0 bases, with 16 bases lying between them. The germline CDR1 and CDR2 sequences are SGHRS and YFSETQ. This CDR3 region has 16 residues. Here the CDR3 reads CASRVVGQGSTDTQYF. The CDR3 nucleotides are TGCGCCAGCAGGGTGGTGGGGCAGGGAAGCACAGATACGCAGTATTTT.

The rearrangement links TRBV9 to TRBJ2-7, with TRBD2 identical over 12 bases. V was pared by 2 bases and J by 5 bases, with 5 bases of the junction left unmatched. Germline CDR1 and CDR2: SGDLS and YYNGEE. There are 15 residues in the CDR3. CDR3 protein: CASSVELAGGNEQYF. The CDR3 coding sequence is TGTGCCAGCAGCGTTGAACTAGCGGGGGGCAACGAGCAGTACTTC.

The chain combines TRBV6-5 with TRBJ1-6; D gene ambiguous. The CDR3 consists of 14 residues. The V and J ends lost 5 bases and 5 bases respectively, with 10 bases between them. The germline V gene encodes CDR1 MNHEY and CDR2 SVGAGI. In DNA, the CDR3 is TGTGCCAGCAGTATACAGCAAAATAATTCACCCCTCCACTTT. It codes for CASSIQQNNSPLHF.

The chain has TRBV19 and TRBJ1-2; the D gene is possibly TRBD1 (5 bases). Germline values: CDR1 LNHDA, CDR2 SQIVND (reference sequence). The CDR3 contains 14 residues. Trimming removed 7 bases from V and 8 bases from J, with 20 bases in between. CDR3 sequence (DNA): TGTGCCAGTAAGAGTCGACAGCCGATCGAGGGCTACACCTTC. This codes for CASKSRQPIEGYTF.

This sequence joins TRBV11-3 and TRBJ2-2; D perhaps matches TRBD1 (5 bases). In germline, CDR1 is SGHNT, CDR2 YENEEA. This CDR3 is 15 amino acids long. Trimming took 1 base from V and 5 from J, leaving 11 bases between them. CDR3 DNA: TGTGCCAGCAGCTTAGGAGACAGTTTTACCGGGGAGCTGTTTTTT. It encodes CASSLGDSFTGELFF.

The chain carries TRBV12-3 or TRBV12-4 and TRBJ1-2; the D is unclear. Trimming cost V 7 bases and J 0 bases, with 9 bases left between them. This CDR3 region has 13 residues. CDR3 sequence: CASTLTANYGYTF. CDR3 DNA: TGTGCCAGCACCCTAACAGCTAACTATGGCTACACCTTC.

The chain links TRBV6-1 to TRBJ1-1; 8 positions agree with TRBD1. Per germline, CDR1 MNHNS and CDR2 SASEGT. The CDR3 runs to 19 residues. V gave up 4 bases and J gave up 0 bases; unmatched junction bases: 16. The CDR3 loop is CASSGDRSFLVLMNTEAFF. CDR3 bases: TGTGCCAGCAGTGGGGACAGGTCCTTTCTAGTGCTAATGAACACTGAAGCTTTCTTT.

The chain recombines TRBV5-6 with TRBJ1-2; D gene uncertain. Germline V lookup: CDR1 SGHDT, CDR2 YYEEEE. The V and J ends lost 2 bases and 1 base respectively, with 12 bases between them. There are 15 residues in the CDR3. The CDR3 sequence is CASSFLWTDNYGYTF. Written as DNA, the CDR3 is TGTGCCAGCAGCTTCCTTTGGACGGATAACTATGGCTACACCTTC.

V usage is TRBV6-4 and J usage is TRBJ1-5; D uncertain. Germline V lookup: CDR1 MRHNA, CDR2 SNTAGT. The CDR3 length is 13 residues. V was clipped by 6 bases and J by 0 bases, with 6 bases between them. CDR3 nucleotides: TGTGCCAGCAGGGTGGGTAGCAATCAGCCCCAGCATTTT. Translating gives CASRVGSNQPQHF.